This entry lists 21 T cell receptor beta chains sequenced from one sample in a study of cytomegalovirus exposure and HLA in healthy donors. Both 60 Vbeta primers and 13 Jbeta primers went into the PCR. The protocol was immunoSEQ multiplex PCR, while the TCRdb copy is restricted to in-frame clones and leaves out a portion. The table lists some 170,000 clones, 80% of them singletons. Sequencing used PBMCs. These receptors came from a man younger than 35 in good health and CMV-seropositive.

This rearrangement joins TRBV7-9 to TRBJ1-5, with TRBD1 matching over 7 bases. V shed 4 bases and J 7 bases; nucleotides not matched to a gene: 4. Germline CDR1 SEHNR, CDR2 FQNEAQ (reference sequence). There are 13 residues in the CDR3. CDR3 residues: CASSYDRVQPQHF. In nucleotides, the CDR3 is TGTGCCAGCAGCTACGACAGGGTCCAGCCCCAGCATTTT. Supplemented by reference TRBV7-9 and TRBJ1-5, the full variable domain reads DTGVSQNPRHKITKRGQNVTFRCDPISEHNRLYWYRQTLGQGPEFLTYFQNEAQLEKSRLLSDRFSAERPKGSFSTLEIQRTEQGDSAMYLCASSYDRVQPQHFGDGTRLSIL.

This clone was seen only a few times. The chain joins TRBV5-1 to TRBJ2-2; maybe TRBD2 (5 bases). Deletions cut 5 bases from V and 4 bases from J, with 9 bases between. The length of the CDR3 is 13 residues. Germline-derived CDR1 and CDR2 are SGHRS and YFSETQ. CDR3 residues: CASRVTTTGELFF. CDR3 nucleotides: TGCGCCAGCAGAGTGACTACCACCGGGGAGCTGTTTTTT. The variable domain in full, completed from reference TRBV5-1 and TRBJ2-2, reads KAGVTQTPRYLIKTRGQQVTLSCSPISGHRSVSWYQQTPGQGLQFLFEYFSETQRNKGNFPGRFSGRQFSNSRSEMNVSTLELGDSALYLCASRVTTTGELFFGEGSRLTVL.

DNA for the CDR3: TGTGCCAGCAGCTTAGAACTAGCGGGGGGAACAGAGAACATTCAGTACTTC. It translates to CASSLELAGGTENIQYF. V is TRBV13 and J is TRBJ2-4; 12 positions agree with TRBD2. The CDR3 is 17 residues long. In germline, CDR1 is PRHDT, CDR2 FYEKMQ (reference sequence). Trimming at V came to 1 base and at J to 7 bases, leaving 8 bases not matched to a gene.

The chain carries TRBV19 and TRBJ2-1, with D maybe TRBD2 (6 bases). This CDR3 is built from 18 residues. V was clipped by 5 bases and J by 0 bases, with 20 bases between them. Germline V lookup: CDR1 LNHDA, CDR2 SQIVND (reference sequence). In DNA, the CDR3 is TGTGCCAGTAGTTCCTACCTCAGCCGGGGGAGCTCCTACAATGAGCAGTTCTTC. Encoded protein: CASSSYLSRGSSYNEQFF.

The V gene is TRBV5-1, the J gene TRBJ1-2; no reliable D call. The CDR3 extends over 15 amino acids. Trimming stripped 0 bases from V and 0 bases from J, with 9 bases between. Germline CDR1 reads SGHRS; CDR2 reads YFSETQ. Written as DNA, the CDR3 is TGCGCCAGCAGCTTGGTTGGCAGGCCTAACTATGGCTACACCTTC. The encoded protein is CASSLVGRPNYGYTF. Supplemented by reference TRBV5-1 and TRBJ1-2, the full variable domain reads KAGVTQTPRYLIKTRGQQVTLSCSPISGHRSVSWYQQTPGQGLQFLFEYFSETQRNKGNFPGRFSGRQFSNSRSEMNVSTLELGDSALYLCASSLVGRPNYGYTFGSGTRLTVV.

For the CDR3, the DNA is TGTGCCAGCAGTTATCCGGCCTCGGGGACCGGGGAGCTGTTTTTT. This encodes CASSYPASGTGELFF. The chain links TRBV6-5 to TRBJ2-2, with D possibly matching TRBD2 (5 bases). The V end was cut by 3 bases, the J end by 5 bases, with 13 bases between. Looked up from germline, CDR1 is MNHEY and CDR2 is SVGAGI. CDR3 size: 15 residues.

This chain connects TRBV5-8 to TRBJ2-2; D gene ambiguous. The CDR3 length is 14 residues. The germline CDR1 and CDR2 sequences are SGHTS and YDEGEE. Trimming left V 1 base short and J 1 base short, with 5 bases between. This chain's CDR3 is CASSLFQNTGELFF. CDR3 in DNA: TGTGCCAGCAGCTTGTTCCAGAACACCGGGGAGCTGTTTTTT.

CDR3 bases: TGTGCCAGCAGCTTATCACCTGTTGGCAGTGAGCAGTTCTTC. This gives the protein CASSLSPVGSEQFF. V usage is TRBV11-3 and J usage is TRBJ2-1; D unclear. The CDR3 extends over 14 amino acids. Between the trimmed V and J ends, which lost 2 bases and 9 bases, there was a span of 14 bases. In germline, CDR1 is SGHNT, CDR2 YENEEA.

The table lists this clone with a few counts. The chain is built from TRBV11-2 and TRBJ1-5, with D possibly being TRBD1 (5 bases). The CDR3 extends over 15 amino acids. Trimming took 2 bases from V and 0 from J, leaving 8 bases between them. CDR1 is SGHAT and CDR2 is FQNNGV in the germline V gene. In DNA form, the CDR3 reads TGTGCCAGCAGCTTAAACCAGGGTAGCAATCAGCCCCAGCATTTT. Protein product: CASSLNQGSNQPQHF.

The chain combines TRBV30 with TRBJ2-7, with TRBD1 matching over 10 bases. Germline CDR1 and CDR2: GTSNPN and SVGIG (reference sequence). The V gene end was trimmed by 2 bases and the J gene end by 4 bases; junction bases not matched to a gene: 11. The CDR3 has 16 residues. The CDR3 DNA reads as TGTGCCTGGAGTTATGGGGGGACAGGGGAGGTATACGAGCAGTACTTC. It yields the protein CAWSYGGTGEVYEQYF.

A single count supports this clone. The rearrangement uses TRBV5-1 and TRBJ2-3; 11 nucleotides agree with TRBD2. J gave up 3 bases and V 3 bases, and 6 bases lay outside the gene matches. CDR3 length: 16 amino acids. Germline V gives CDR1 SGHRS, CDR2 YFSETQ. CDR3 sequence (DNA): TGCGCCAGCAGCTCGGCCACTAGCGGGAGAACAGATACGCAGTATTTT. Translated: CASSSATSGRTDTQYF.

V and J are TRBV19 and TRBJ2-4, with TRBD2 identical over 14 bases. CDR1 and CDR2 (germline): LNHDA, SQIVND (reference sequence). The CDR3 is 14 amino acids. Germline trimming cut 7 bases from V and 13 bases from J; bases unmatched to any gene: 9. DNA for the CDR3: TGTGCCAGTATCAGCGGGACTAGCGGGAGCCTCCAGTACTTC. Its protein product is CASISGTSGSLQYF. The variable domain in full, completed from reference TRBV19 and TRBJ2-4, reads DGGITQSPKYLFRKEGQNVTLSCEQNLNHDAMYWYRQDPGQGLRLIYYSQIVNDFQKGDIAEGYSVSREKKESFPLTVTSAQKNPTAFYLCASISGTSGSLQYFGAGTRLSVL.

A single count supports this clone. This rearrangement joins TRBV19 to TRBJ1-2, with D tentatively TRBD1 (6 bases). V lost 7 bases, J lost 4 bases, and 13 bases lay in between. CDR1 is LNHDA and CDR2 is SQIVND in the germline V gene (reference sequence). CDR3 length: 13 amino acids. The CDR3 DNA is TGTGCCAGTAAACAACAGGGTGGCTATGGCTACACCTTC. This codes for CASKQQGGYGYTF.

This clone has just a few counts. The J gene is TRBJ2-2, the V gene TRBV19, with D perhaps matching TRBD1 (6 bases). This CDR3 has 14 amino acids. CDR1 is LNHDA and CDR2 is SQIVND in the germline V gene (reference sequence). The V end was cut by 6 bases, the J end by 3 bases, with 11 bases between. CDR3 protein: CASRRTVYTGELFF. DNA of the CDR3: TGTGCCAGTAGGAGGACAGTTTACACCGGGGAGCTGTTTTTT.

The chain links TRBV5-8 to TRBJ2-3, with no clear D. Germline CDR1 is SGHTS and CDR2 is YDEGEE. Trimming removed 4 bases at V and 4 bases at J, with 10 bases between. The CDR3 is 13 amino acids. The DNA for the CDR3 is TGTGCCAGCAGCCCACTTTCCCCAGATACGCAGTATTTT. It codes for CASSPLSPDTQYF.

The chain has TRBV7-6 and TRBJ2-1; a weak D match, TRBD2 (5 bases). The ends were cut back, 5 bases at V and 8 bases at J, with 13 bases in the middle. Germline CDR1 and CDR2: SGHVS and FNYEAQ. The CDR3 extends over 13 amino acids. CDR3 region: CASSTSGRDEQFF. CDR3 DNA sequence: TGTGCCAGCAGCACAAGCGGTAGGGATGAGCAGTTCTTC.

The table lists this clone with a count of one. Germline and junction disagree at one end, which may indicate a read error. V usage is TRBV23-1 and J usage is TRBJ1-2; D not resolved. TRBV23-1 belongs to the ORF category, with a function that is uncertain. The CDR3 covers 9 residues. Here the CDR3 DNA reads TGCGCCAGCAGTCAATCGAGGTTCTTC. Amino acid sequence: CASSQSRFF.

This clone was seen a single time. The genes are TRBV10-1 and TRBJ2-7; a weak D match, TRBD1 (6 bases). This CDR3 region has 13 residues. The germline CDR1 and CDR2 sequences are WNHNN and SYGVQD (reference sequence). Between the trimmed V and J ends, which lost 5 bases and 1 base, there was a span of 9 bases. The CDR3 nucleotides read TGCGCCAGCAGTTCCGGACAGTCCTACGAGCAGTACTTC. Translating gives CASSSGQSYEQYF.

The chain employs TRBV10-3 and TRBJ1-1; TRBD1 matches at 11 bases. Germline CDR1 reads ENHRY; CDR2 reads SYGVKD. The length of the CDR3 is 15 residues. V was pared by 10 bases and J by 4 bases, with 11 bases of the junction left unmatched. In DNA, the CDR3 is TGTGCCACAGCCGGGACAGGGGGAATGATCACTGAAGCTTTCTTT. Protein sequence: CATAGTGGMITEAFF.

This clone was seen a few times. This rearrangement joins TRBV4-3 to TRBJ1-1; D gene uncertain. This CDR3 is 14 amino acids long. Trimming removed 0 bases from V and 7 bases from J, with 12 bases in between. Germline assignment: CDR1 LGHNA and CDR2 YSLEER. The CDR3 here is CASSQDSGVGEAFF. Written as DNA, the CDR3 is TGCGCCAGCAGCCAAGATTCCGGGGTAGGTGAAGCTTTCTTT.

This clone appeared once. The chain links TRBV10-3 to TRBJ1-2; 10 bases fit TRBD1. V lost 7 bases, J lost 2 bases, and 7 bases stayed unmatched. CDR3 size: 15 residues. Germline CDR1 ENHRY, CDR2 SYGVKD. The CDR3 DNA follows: TGTGCCATCAACAGCCGGGACAGGGGAAACTATGGCTACACCTTC. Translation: CAINSRDRGNYGYTF.